In its sample, the clone carrying this T cell receptor (beta chain) was seen a few times. Patients having uncontrolled infection, another autoimmune disease, pregnancy or lactation were not included. Amplification of TCR beta CDR3 regions used RNA as the template. Primed by the HTBI set, a first-round RT-PCR was run on the TCR CDR3. From the multiplex PCR reads, TCRdb called clonotypes with MiXCR, one entry per CDR3 protein. The sample lists hundreds of thousands of distinct CDR3 sequences; around 21% were seen once. These data come from a study of T cells in Graves' hyperthyroidism and ophthalmopathy. This CDR3 spans 15 amino acids. CDR1 SEHNR and CDR2 FQNEAQ come from the germline V gene (reference sequence). The V end lost 2 bases, the J end lost 5 bases, and 16 bases lay between the germline ends.

The sequenced sample consisted of blood. The chain has TRBV7-9 and TRBJ2-7; a weak D match, TRBD2 (6 bases). This clonotype was sampled from a man younger than 45 with Graves' ophthalmopathy. The CDR3 here is CASSLKGQGLNEQYF. The DNA of the CDR3 is TGTGCCAGCAGCTTAAAGGGTCAGGGACTTAACGAGCAGTACTTC. The complete variable domain, with remaining parts taken from reference TRBV7-9 and TRBJ2-7, reads DTGVSQNPRHKITKRGQNVTFRCDPISEHNRLYWYRQTLGQGPEFLTYFQNEAQLEKSRLLSDRFSAERPKGSFSTLEIQRTEQGDSAMYLCASSLKGQGLNEQYFGPGTRLTVT.